This record looks at one T cell receptor beta chain sequence and its context. Its antigen is not identified. The data were taken from a study of cytomegalovirus exposure and HLA in healthy donors. For the study at large: Unique TCRs from HLA-typed donors, 70 million to 100 million of them, were held in an early data release.

Primers for the PCR totalled 60 Vbeta and 13 Jbeta. Sequenced by immunoSEQ multiplex PCR; TCRdb stores in-frame clones only, minus some. This sample has 150,000 or so clones, with under 85% found just once. General study points: There were reportedly fewer N-insertions in an Asian-associated ancestry cluster than the roughly 700-donor mean, in a later analysis. Among CMV-associated TCR beta chains, most appeared HLA-restricted in a later analysis. A later analysis, which compared TCR beta chains of equal frequency, found the HLA-associated ones more clonally expanded.

Trimming stripped 5 bases from V and 0 bases from J, with 14 bases between. The CDR3 sequence is 16 residues long. The V gene's germline CDR1 is LNHDA and CDR2 SQIVND (reference sequence). The clonotype originates from a woman aged 40 to 55 in good health and CMV-seropositive. Input material: PBMCs. The gene calls are TRBV19 and TRBJ1-5; D unresolved. The CDR3 sequence is CASSPRRESSNQPQHF. Written as DNA, the CDR3 is TGTGCCAGTAGTCCTCGGAGAGAAAGTAGCAATCAGCCCCAGCATTTT. Full variable domain (remainder filled in from reference TRBV19 and TRBJ1-5): DGGITQSPKYLFRKEGQNVTLSCEQNLNHDAMYWYRQDPGQGLRLIYYSQIVNDFQKGDIAEGYSVSREKKESFPLTVTSAQKNPTAFYLCASSPRRESSNQPQHFGDGTRLSIL.